Listed below are T cell receptor beta chains from one sample, sequenced in a study of CD8 T cell repertoires and HIV-1 epitope variants. Their specific antigens are unknown. Sequenced by immunoSEQ multiplex PCR; TCRdb stores in-frame clones only, minus some. This table has thousands of clones, over 65% appearing once. The sequenced sample consisted of cultured CD8+ T cells derived from PBMCs. These receptors originate from a male donor with HIV. The CDR3 runs from the conserved cysteine through the conserved F or W. A D gene is named only where the DNA matches it firmly. Clone size appears in some rows only: once, few, many, or a class for an expanded clone.

>NA|TRBJ1-5|TRBV7-2|NA
CASSPEGYSNQPQHF
TGTGCCAGCAGCCCAGAGGGGTATAGCAATCAGCCCCAGCATTTT
>few|TRBJ2-2|TRBV19|NA
CASSIVGNTGELFF
TGTGCCAGTAGTATAGTGGGGAACACCGGGGAGCTGTTTTTT
>NA|TRBJ1-2|TRBV28|TRBD1
CASTPGDRGPYGYGYTF
TGTGCCAGCACCCCCGGGGACAGGGGACCCTACGGCTATGGCTACACCTTC
>NA|TRBJ1-5|TRBV7-9|TRBD1
CASSPTGSSNQPQHF
TGTGCCAGCAGCCCGACAGGGAGTAGCAATCAGCCCCAGCATTTT
>NA|TRBJ1-2|TRBV6-6|TRBD1
CASSYSLPGGADGYTF
TGTGCCAGCAGTTACTCCTTGCCAGGGGGCGCGGATGGCTACACCTTC
>NA|TRBJ1-4|TRBV28|NA
CASSSGAREAEKLFF
TGTGCCAGCAGTTCCGGGGCAAGGGAAGCCGAAAAACTGTTTTTT
>few|TRBJ1-3|TRBV29-1|NA
CSVVQGNTIYF
TGCAGCGTTGTACAGGGAAACACCATATATTTT
>NA|TRBJ1-5|TRBV6-4|TRBD1
CASSHGTGGDQPQHF
TGTGCCAGCAGTCACGGGACAGGGGGCGATCAGCCCCAGCATTTT
>NA|TRBJ2-3|TRBV4-3|NA
CASSPWVGTTSTDTQYF
TGCGCCAGCAGCCCGTGGGTGGGGACCACAAGCACAGATACGCAGTATTTT
>once|TRBJ2-1|TRBV28|NA
CASSLSLSNEQFF
TGTGCCAGCAGTTTATCCCTCAGCAATGAGCAGTTCTTC
>once|TRBJ2-7|TRBV27|TRBD2
CASSSLAGSVEQYF
TGTGCCAGCAGTTCGCTAGCGGGGTCTGTGGAGCAGTACTTC
>NA|TRBJ1-2|TRBV28|NA
CASSLENGYGYTF
TGTGCCAGCAGTTTAGAAAACGGCTATGGCTACACCTTC
>NA|TRBJ2-1|TRBV2|TRBD1
CASSEPKDRVVGNEQFF
TGTGCCAGCAGTGAACCCAAGGACAGGGTGGTTGGGAATGAGCAGTTCTTC
>NA|TRBJ1-1|TRBV6-9|NA
CASSYLDMNTEAFF
TGTGCCAGCAGTTACTTGGATATGAACACTGAAGCTTTCTTT